The 32 T cell receptor beta chains presented below share a single source sample, sequenced in a study of blood T cell repertoires in COVID-19. Method: immunoSEQ multiplex PCR; TCRdb's copy keeps in-frame clones and lacks some. The sample includes 95,000 to 150,000 clones, 86% of them seen just once. The sample was peripheral blood. Receptor source: a man aged 40-49 years with acute or convalescent COVID-19.

The V gene is TRBV12-5, the J gene TRBJ2-7, with 9 bases identical to TRBD2. The junction had 5 bases not matched to a gene; V was cut back by 0 bases and J by 2 bases. The CDR3 contains 16 residues. CDR1 and CDR2 from the germline V gene are LGHNT and FRNRAP. The CDR3 reads CASGLVRLAGPYEQYF. The DNA of the CDR3 is TGTGCTAGTGGTTTGGTCCGTCTAGCGGGGCCCTACGAGCAGTACTTC.

The chain is built from TRBV5-6 and TRBJ1-1, with 10 bases fitting TRBD1. Germline lookup yields CDR1 SGHDT and CDR2 YYEEEE. Trimming removed 0 bases from V and 6 bases from J; junction bases left unmatched: 5. The CDR3 contains 15 residues. The CDR3 sequence is CASSLEGQGLSEAFF. The CDR3 DNA reads as TGTGCCAGCAGCTTGGAGGGACAGGGGCTCTCTGAAGCTTTCTTT.

The chain employs TRBV30 and TRBJ1-5; D uncertain. Looked up from germline, CDR1 is GTSNPN and CDR2 is SVGIG (reference sequence). This CDR3 region has 12 residues. Between the trimmed V and J ends, which lost 4 bases and 1 base, there was a span of 5 bases. The DNA for the CDR3 is TGTGCCTGGAAGGAGAGCAATCAGCCCCAGCATTTT. Translation gives CAWKESNQPQHF.

The chain is built from TRBV30 and TRBJ1-1; D unclear. V lost 4 bases and J 3 bases, leaving 6 bases between the germline ends. The germline CDR1 and CDR2 sequences are GTSNPN and SVGIG (reference sequence). The CDR3 sequence is 11 residues long. CDR3 region: CAWNSYTEAFF. The CDR3 region has the DNA TGTGCCTGGAATTCTTACACTGAAGCTTTCTTT.

The chain carries TRBV14 and TRBJ1-4; 7 bases are shared with TRBD1. V lost 4 bases to trimming and J lost 8 bases; unmatched junction nucleotides: 7. The germline V gene has CDR1 SGHDN and CDR2 FVKESK. The CDR3 runs to 14 residues. CDR3 nucleotides: TGTGCCAGCAGCCTCACAGGGGTCGGAGAAAAACTGTTTTTT. Its protein product is CASSLTGVGEKLFF.

The chain recombines TRBV18 with TRBJ2-1; 8 bases are a match to TRBD2. Germline CDR1 reads KGHSH; CDR2 reads LQKENI. J gave up 6 bases and V 0 bases, and 7 bases lay outside the gene matches. The CDR3 loop spans 16 amino acids. CDR3 region: CASSPPGRGALNEQFF. DNA for the CDR3: TGTGCCAGCTCACCACCGGGGCGGGGGGCCCTCAATGAGCAGTTCTTC. The complete variable domain, with remaining parts taken from reference TRBV18 and TRBJ2-1, reads NAGVMQNPRHLVRRRGQEARLRCSPMKGHSHVYWYRQLPEEGLKFMVYLQKENIIDESGMPKERFSAEFPKEGPSILRIQQVVRGDSAAYFCASSPPGRGALNEQFFGPGTRLTVL.

The chain links TRBV4-2 to TRBJ2-7; TRBD2 is a possible D gene (5 bases). The V end was cut by 1 base, the J end by 3 bases, with 10 bases between. The germline V gene encodes CDR1 LGHNA and CDR2 YNFKEQ. The CDR3 spans 14 residues. The CDR3 DNA sequence: TGTGCCAGCAGCCAAGTGGGCGCGGGCTACGAGCAGTACTTC. Translating it yields CASSQVGAGYEQYF.

The rearrangement uses TRBV30 and TRBJ1-2, with TRBD1 identical over 7 bases. The trim removed 5 bases at V and 4 bases at J, leaving 4 bases unmatched. Germline CDR1 and CDR2: GTSNPN and SVGIG (reference sequence). The CDR3 sequence is 12 residues long. CDR3 loop: CAWSRDSYGYTF. The CDR3 bases are TGTGCCTGGTCCCGGGACAGCTATGGCTACACCTTC.

V gene TRBV5-1 combines with J gene TRBJ2-1; 9 positions agree with TRBD1. V shed 4 bases, J shed 6 bases, and the junction held 11 bases outside the gene matches. The germline CDR1 and CDR2 sequences are SGHRS and YFSETQ. The CDR3 loop spans 16 amino acids. CDR3 loop: CASSPTGTGPGNEQFF. The CDR3 coding sequence is TGCGCCAGCAGCCCAACCGGGACAGGGCCTGGCAATGAGCAGTTCTTC.

This rearrangement joins TRBV6-2 or TRBV6-3 to TRBJ2-7; weak D call: TRBD1 (6 bases). Germline V gives CDR1 MNHEY, CDR2 SVGEGT. The CDR3 covers 17 residues. V was clipped by 0 bases and J by 2 bases, with 17 bases between them. The CDR3 is CASSYSIDRPLAYEQYF. For the CDR3, the DNA is TGTGCCAGCAGTTACTCCATCGACAGGCCCCTCGCCTACGAGCAGTACTTC.

The J gene is TRBJ1-3, the V gene TRBV21-1. TRBV21-1 is deemed a pseudogene. The CDR3 extends over 21 amino acids. In DNA, the CDR3 is TGTGCCAGCAGCAACTCTAGGCGGGACTGCCGCCGACCTTACTCTGGAAACACCATATATTTT. Translation: CASSNSRRDCRRPYSGNTIYF.

The CDR3 is CRHDRGETQYF. CDR3 nucleotides: TGCAGGCATGACAGGGGGGAGACCCAGTACTTC. V gene TRBV20-1 combines with J gene TRBJ2-5, with TRBD1 matching over 9 bases. CDR3 length: 11 amino acids. Germline loops: CDR1 DFQATT, CDR2 SNEGSKA (reference sequence).

The gene calls are TRBV19 and TRBJ1-1; D not resolved. V lost 5 bases, J lost 0 bases, and 13 bases lay in between. Per germline, CDR1 LNHDA and CDR2 SQIVND (reference sequence). The CDR3 contains 15 residues. This chain's CDR3 is CASSLHPTMNTEAFF. The CDR3 DNA sequence: TGTGCCAGTAGTCTCCATCCTACCATGAACACTGAAGCTTTCTTT.

The chain joins TRBV10-3 to TRBJ2-7, with D tentatively TRBD2 (7 bases). The CDR3 is made up of 13 amino acids. Germline V gives CDR1 ENHRY, CDR2 SYGVKD. CDR3 nucleotides: TGTGCGGACCGGGGGGCCAGGAAGTACGAGCAGTACTTC. Amino acid sequence: CADRGARKYEQYF.

The chain uses TRBV5-1 and TRBJ2-7; D perhaps matches TRBD2 (6 bases). This CDR3 region has 16 residues. V lost 4 bases and J lost 1, with 18 bases in between. Germline V gene sequence: CDR1 SGHRS, CDR2 YFSETQ. The CDR3 DNA reads TGCGCCAGCAGCCAGGGTGAGGGAGGAGGGTCCTACGAGCAGTACTTC. It yields the protein CASSQGEGGGSYEQYF.

The chain links TRBV9 to TRBJ1-2; D is possibly TRBD1 (6 bases). Trimming took 5 bases from V and 8 from J, leaving 13 bases between them. Germline assignment: CDR1 SGDLS and CDR2 YYNGEE. The CDR3 spans 12 residues. The DNA for the CDR3 is TGTGCCAGCAGTTGGGGACATGACGGCTACACCTTC. Translation: CASSWGHDGYTF.

This chain uses TRBV7-3 with TRBJ1-1, with 7 bases lining up with TRBD1. CDR3 length equals 14 residues. In germline, CDR1 is SGHTA, CDR2 FQGTGA. V lost 2 bases and J lost 6; bases outside the gene matches: 6. CDR3: CASSLALTGSEAFF. The CDR3 DNA follows: TGTGCCAGCAGCTTAGCCTTGACAGGGTCTGAAGCTTTCTTT.

CDR3 coding DNA: TGTGCCAGCAGCCAAGACGAGGGTAGGGATTCACCCCTCCACTTT. Translation gives CASSQDEGRDSPLHF. This sequence joins TRBV3-1 (or the pseudogene TRBV3-2) and TRBJ1-6; D not resolved. Trimming removed 0 bases at V and 8 bases at J, with 11 bases between. This CDR3 region has 15 residues. The germline gives CDR1 LGHDT, CDR2 YNNKEL (reference sequence).

The V call is TRBV5-1, the J call TRBJ1-4; 10 nucleotides align to TRBD1. This CDR3 has 16 residues. The germline V gene has CDR1 SGHRS and CDR2 YFSETQ. The V gene end was trimmed by 4 bases and the J gene end by 2 bases; junction bases not matched to a gene: 5. This chain's CDR3 is CASSETGGRTNEKLFF. CDR3 nucleotides: TGCGCCAGCAGCGAGACAGGGGGCCGGACTAATGAAAAACTGTTTTTT. The variable domain in full, completed from reference TRBV5-1 and TRBJ1-4, reads KAGVTQTPRYLIKTRGQQVTLSCSPISGHRSVSWYQQTPGQGLQFLFEYFSETQRNKGNFPGRFSGRQFSNSRSEMNVSTLELGDSALYLCASSETGGRTNEKLFFGSGTQLSVL.

The chain uses TRBV5-8 and TRBJ1-1; D not certain. This CDR3 comprises 14 residues. Germline CDR1 and CDR2: SGHTS and YDEGEE. Deletions cut 0 bases from V and 3 bases from J, with 9 bases between. The CDR3 sequence is CASSLAPRYTEAFF. CDR3 nucleotide sequence: TGTGCCAGCAGCTTGGCGCCTCGGTACACTGAAGCTTTCTTT.

This rearrangement joins TRBV9 to TRBJ1-3, with a weak D call TRBD1 (5 bases). This CDR3 is built from 15 residues. Trimming took off 3 bases at V and 4 bases at J, with 14 bases between the two ends. Germline V gene sequence: CDR1 SGDLS, CDR2 YYNGEE. As DNA, the CDR3 is TGTGCCAGCAGCGACGACGCAGGGTCCGGAAACACCATATATTTT. As protein: CASSDDAGSGNTIYF.

This clone was seen once. J is TRBJ2-3 and V is TRBV29-1, with D possibly being TRBD1 (5 bases). V gave up 6 bases and J gave up 3 bases, with 13 bases separating them. This CDR3 has 13 amino acids. Germline assignment: CDR1 SQVTM and CDR2 ANQGSEA. The CDR3 DNA reads as TGCAGCGTCCTAGACAGAAGTACAGATACGCAGTATTTT. Translated, it gives CSVLDRSTDTQYF.

This chain uses TRBV18 with TRBJ1-1; D is possibly TRBD1 (5 bases). The V and J ends lost 7 bases and 0 bases respectively, with 12 bases between them. Germline V lookup: CDR1 KGHSH, CDR2 LQKENI. The CDR3 length is 14 residues. CDR3 nucleotides: TGTGCCAGCTGCGCGGGGCAAATGAACACTGAAGCTTTCTTT. This gives the protein CASCAGQMNTEAFF.

This clone was seen only a few times. This chain uses TRBV4-1 with TRBJ1-5; 8 positions agree with TRBD1. J gave up 6 bases and V 1 base, and 5 bases lay outside the gene matches. There are 15 residues in the CDR3. Looked up from germline, CDR1 is MGHRA and CDR2 is YSYEKL. DNA of the CDR3: TGCGCCAGCAGCCAAGTCGGACAGGGACGTCAGCCCCAGCATTTT. Its protein product is CASSQVGQGRQPQHF.

For the CDR3, the DNA is TGTGCCAGCAGCTTAGTGGACAGGGTATATGGGTACAATGAGCAGTTCTTC. Amino acid sequence: CASSLVDRVYGYNEQFF. This chain joins TRBV7-9 and TRBJ2-1; 8 bases align to TRBD1. The V and J ends lost 1 base and 4 bases, in that order; junction bases with no gene match: 9. CDR1 SEHNR and CDR2 FQNEAQ come from the germline V gene (reference sequence). The CDR3 is 17 amino acids.

The chain combines TRBV11-3 with TRBJ2-7, with D perhaps TRBD1 (5 bases). Germline V gene data show CDR1 as SGHNT and CDR2 as YENEEA. The CDR3 totals 13 residues. V was cut by 4 bases and J by 1 base, with 8 bases left in between. Here the CDR3 reads CASSWGLSYEQYF. The CDR3 DNA reads as TGTGCCAGCAGCTGGGGCCTATCCTACGAGCAGTACTTC.

The CDR3 spells CASTSSGVGEQFF. CDR3 DNA sequence: TGTGCCAGCACCTCTAGCGGGGTCGGTGAGCAGTTCTTC. V usage is TRBV3-1 (or the pseudogene TRBV3-2) and J usage is TRBJ2-1; 9 bases map to TRBD2. The germline V gene encodes CDR1 LGHDT and CDR2 YNNKEL (reference sequence). V lost 7 bases to trimming and J lost 9 bases; unmatched junction nucleotides: 7. The CDR3 has 13 amino acids.

V and J are TRBV18 and TRBJ2-2; 8 nucleotides align to TRBD2. The CDR3 runs 15 residues. Germline V gene sequence: CDR1 KGHSH, CDR2 LQKENI. The ends lost 1 base at V and 5 bases at J; junction bases unmatched: 3. In DNA, the CDR3 is TGTGCCAGCTCACCACGACTAGCGCAGACCGGGGAGCTGTTTTTT. Translated: CASSPRLAQTGELFF. Based on the CDR3 plus reference TRBV18 and TRBJ2-2, the full variable domain is NAGVMQNPRHLVRRRGQEARLRCSPMKGHSHVYWYRQLPEEGLKFMVYLQKENIIDESGMPKERFSAEFPKEGPSILRIQQVVRGDSAAYFCASSPRLAQTGELFFGEGSRLTVL.

V usage is TRBV5-1 and J usage is TRBJ1-1, with 7 nucleotides matching TRBD1. Germline assignment: CDR1 SGHRS and CDR2 YFSETQ. There are 17 residues in the CDR3. V shed 0 bases and J 0 bases; nucleotides not matched to a gene: 8. Here the CDR3 reads CASSLDVTGQMNTEAFF. The DNA of the CDR3 is TGCGCCAGCAGCTTGGATGTGACAGGGCAGATGAACACTGAAGCTTTCTTT.

V usage is TRBV6-5 and J usage is TRBJ2-7; TRBD1 aligns across 7 bases. V was pared by 6 bases and J by 3 bases, with 11 bases of the junction left unmatched. The CDR3 is made up of 15 amino acids. The V gene's germline CDR1 is MNHEY and CDR2 SVGAGI. CDR3 protein: CASSIDREKLYEQYF. The CDR3 bases are TGTGCCAGCAGCATCGACAGGGAGAAGCTCTACGAGCAGTACTTC.

This clone came up a few times. One end of the junction is discordant with germline, which a read error may explain. The rearrangement joins TRBV13 to TRBJ1-6; 10 bases match TRBD1. Germline values: CDR1 PRHDT, CDR2 FYEKMQ (reference sequence). The CDR3 totals 16 residues. The CDR3 here is CASSLDRGQLRSPLHF. In DNA, the CDR3 is TGTGCCAGCAGTTTAGACAGGGGGCAGCTACGTTCACCCCTCCACTTT. Together with reference TRBV13 and TRBJ1-6, the CDR3 gives the full variable domain: AAGVIQSPRHLIKEKRETATLKCYPIPRHDTVYWYQQGPGQDPQFLISFYEKMQSDKGSIPDRFSAQQFSDYHSELNMSSLELGDSALYFCASSLDRGQLRSPLHFGNGTRLTVT.

V usage is TRBV6-6 and J usage is TRBJ1-2; D is unclear. CDR3 length equals 14 residues. V lost 2 bases and J 3 bases, leaving 10 bases between the germline ends. CDR1 and CDR2 from the germline V gene are MNHNY and SVGAGI (reference sequence). CDR3 nucleotides: TGTGCCAGCAGTTACGCTCGGAGGGACTATGGCTACACCTTC. This codes for CASSYARRDYGYTF.